The source of this T cell receptor beta chain is a study of CD4+ T cells in melanoma. The CDR3 extends over 16 amino acids. Trimming took 9 bases from V and 4 from J, leaving 21 bases between them. CDR1 is SGHAT and CDR2 is FQDESV in the germline V gene (reference sequence). The protocol was immunoSEQ multiplex PCR, while the TCRdb copy is restricted to in-frame clones and leaves out a portion. The data show roughly 9,800 clones, roughly 60% seen once. The study, taken as a whole, reports: CD8+ T cell, macrophage and B cell function reportedly correlated with neoantigen-specific CD4+ T cells. In melanoma, neoantigen-specific CD4+ T cells reportedly differed in differentiation state.

As regards this clone: Its antigen is still unknown.

The receptor was derived from a human donor with melanoma. The material sequenced was cells from a culture (not recorded whether cultured in vitro). This chain links TRBV11-1 with TRBJ2-2; possibly TRBD2 for D (6 bases). CDR3 amino acids: CASGPNAGFGTGELFF. The CDR3 DNA reads TGTGCCAGTGGCCCCAATGCGGGATTTGGCACCGGGGAGCTGTTTTTT.